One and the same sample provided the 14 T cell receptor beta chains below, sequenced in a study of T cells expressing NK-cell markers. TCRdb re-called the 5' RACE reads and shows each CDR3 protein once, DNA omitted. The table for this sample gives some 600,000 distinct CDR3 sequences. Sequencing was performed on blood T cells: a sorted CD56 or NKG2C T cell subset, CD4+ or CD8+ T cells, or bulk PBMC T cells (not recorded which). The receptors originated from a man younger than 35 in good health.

The CDR3 here is CASSTLHGTSSGEQFF. The J gene is TRBJ2-1, the V gene TRBV5-1; TCRdb outputs TRBD2, but without DNA this stays unchecked. This CDR3 contains 16 residues. Germline-derived CDR1 and CDR2 are SGHRS and YFSETQ.

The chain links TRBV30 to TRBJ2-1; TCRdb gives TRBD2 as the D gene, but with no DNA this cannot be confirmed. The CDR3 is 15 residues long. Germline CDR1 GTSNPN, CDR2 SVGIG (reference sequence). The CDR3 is CAWRDLAGVYNEQFF.

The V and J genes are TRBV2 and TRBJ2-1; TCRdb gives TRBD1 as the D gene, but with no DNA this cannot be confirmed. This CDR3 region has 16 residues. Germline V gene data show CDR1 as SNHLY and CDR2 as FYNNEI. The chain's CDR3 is CASSAFVSGGNNEQFF.

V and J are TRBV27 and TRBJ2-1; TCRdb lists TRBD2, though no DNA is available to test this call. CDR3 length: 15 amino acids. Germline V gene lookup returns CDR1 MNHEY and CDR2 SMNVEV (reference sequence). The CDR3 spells CASEAGGPRGDEQFF.

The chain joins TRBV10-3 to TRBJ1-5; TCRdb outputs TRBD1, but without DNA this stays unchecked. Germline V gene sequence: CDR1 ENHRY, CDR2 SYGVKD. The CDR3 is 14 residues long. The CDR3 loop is CAISTEWTVQPQHF.

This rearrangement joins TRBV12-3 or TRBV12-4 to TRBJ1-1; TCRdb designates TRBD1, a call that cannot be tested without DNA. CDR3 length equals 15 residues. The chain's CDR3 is CASSPGGGGRAEAFF.

CDR3 residues: CAISETLTRGERDEQFF. This rearrangement joins TRBV10-3 to TRBJ2-1; TCRdb's D call, TRBD1, is unchecked because there is no DNA. The CDR3 is 17 amino acids. Germline CDR1 and CDR2: ENHRY and SYGVKD.

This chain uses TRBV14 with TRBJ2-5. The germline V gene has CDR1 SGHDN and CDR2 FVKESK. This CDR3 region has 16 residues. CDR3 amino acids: CASSQEKTGKQETQYF.

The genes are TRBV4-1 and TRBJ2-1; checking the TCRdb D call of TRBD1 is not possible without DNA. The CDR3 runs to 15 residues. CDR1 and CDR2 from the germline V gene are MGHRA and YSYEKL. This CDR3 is CASSPRDRKNDEQFF.

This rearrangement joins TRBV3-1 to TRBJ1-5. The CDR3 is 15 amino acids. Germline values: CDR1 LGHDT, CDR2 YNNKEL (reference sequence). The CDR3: CASSQGGTSLEPQHF.

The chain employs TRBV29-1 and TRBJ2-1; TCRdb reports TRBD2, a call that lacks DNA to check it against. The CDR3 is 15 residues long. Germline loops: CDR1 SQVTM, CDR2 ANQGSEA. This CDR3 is CSVELAGGSESEQFF.

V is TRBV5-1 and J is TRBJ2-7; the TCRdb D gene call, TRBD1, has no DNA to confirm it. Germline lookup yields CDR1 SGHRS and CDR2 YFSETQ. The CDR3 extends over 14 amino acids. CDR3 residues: CASSQGGGSYEQYF.

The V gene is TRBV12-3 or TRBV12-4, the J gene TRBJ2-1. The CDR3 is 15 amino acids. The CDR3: CASSQTGKWSGEQFF.

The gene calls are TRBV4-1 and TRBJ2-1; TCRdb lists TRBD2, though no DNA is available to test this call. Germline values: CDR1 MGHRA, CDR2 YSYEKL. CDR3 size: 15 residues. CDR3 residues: CASSQDRAGGDGQFF.